A selection of T cell receptor beta chains follows, all from one sample in a study of blood T cell repertoires in COVID-19. Method: immunoSEQ multiplex PCR; TCRdb's copy keeps in-frame clones and lacks some. This table holds roughly 250,000 clones, 65% to 85% found once. The source material was peripheral blood. These receptors were collected from a man aged 35 to 55 with active or convalescent COVID-19. Both conserved end residues are part of each CDR3. A D gene is named only where the DNA matches it firmly. Only some rows state a clone size, as once, few, many or a class for expanded clones.

>NA|TRBJ1-1|few|TRBV12-5
CASGLPSGRSLNTEAFF
TGTGCTAGTGGTTTACCCTCCGGCAGGTCTTTGAACACTGAAGCTTTCTTT
>TRBD2|TRBJ2-7|NA|TRBV2
CASSESGLLSYEQYF
TGTGCCAGCAGTGAATCGGGACTACTATCCTACGAGCAGTACTTC
>NA|TRBJ2-2|NA|TRBV7-6
CASSRGGTTANTGELFF
TGTGCCAGCAGCCGAGGGGGGACTACCGCGAACACCGGGGAGCTGTTTTTT
>NA|TRBJ2-3|many|TRBV7-3
CASSLYGGSTDTQYF
TGTGCCAGCAGCTTATACGGGGGATCCACAGATACGCAGTATTTT
>NA|TRBJ1-2|NA|TRBV5-4
CASSWDIGNYGYTF
TGTGCCAGCAGCTGGGACATTGGGAACTATGGCTACACCTTC
>NA|TRBJ1-6|NA|TRBV12-5
CASARTGTGSPLHF
TGTGCTAGTGCCCGGACTGGCACGGGTTCACCCCTCCACTTT
>NA|TRBJ1-6|NA|TRBV28
CASSTAGEGTSPLHF
TGTGCCAGCAGTACCGCGGGGGAGGGGACTTCACCCCTCCACTTT
>TRBD1|TRBJ2-1|few|TRBV28
CASSFRDRYNEQFF
TGTGCCAGCAGTTTTCGGGACAGATACAATGAGCAGTTCTTC
>TRBD1|TRBJ1-1|NA|TRBV19
CASSAGGRTEAFF
TGTGCCAGTAGCGCAGGGGGAAGAACTGAAGCTTTCTTT
>NA|TRBJ1-1|once|TRBV29-1
CSVVRNTEAFF
TGCAGTGTTGTGAGGAACACTGAAGCTTTCTTT
>TRBD1|TRBJ1-5|NA|TRBV12-3/TRBV12-4
CASRGTGDQPQHF
TGTGCCAGCAGAGGGACAGGAGATCAGCCCCAGCATTTT
>TRBD2|TRBJ2-3|NA|TRBV19
CASSIDIGTSGSRDTQYF
TGTGCCAGTAGTATAGATATAGGGACTAGCGGGAGTCGAGATACGCAGTATTTT
>NA|TRBJ1-6|NA|TRBV7-6
CASSLTHPTIGGSYNSPLHF
TGTGCCAGCAGCTTAACCCACCCTACCATAGGGGGCTCCTATAATTCACCCCTCCACTTT
>NA|TRBJ1-2|NA|TRBV5-5
CASTSTGGSGYTF
TGTGCCAGCACATCTACGGGGGGCAGTGGCTACACCTTC
>NA|TRBJ1-6|NA|TRBV7-9
CASSLNDSPLHF
TGTGCCAGCAGCCTAAACGATTCACCCCTCCACTTT
>TRBD1|TRBJ2-3|NA|TRBV18
CASSPITGGTSTDTQYF
TGTGCCAGCTCACCAATAACAGGGGGTACTAGCACAGATACGCAGTATTTT
>NA|TRBJ2-1|NA|TRBV9
CASSVDGGGLNNEQFF
TGTGCCAGCAGCGTAGACGGAGGCGGCCTAAACAATGAGCAGTTCTTC